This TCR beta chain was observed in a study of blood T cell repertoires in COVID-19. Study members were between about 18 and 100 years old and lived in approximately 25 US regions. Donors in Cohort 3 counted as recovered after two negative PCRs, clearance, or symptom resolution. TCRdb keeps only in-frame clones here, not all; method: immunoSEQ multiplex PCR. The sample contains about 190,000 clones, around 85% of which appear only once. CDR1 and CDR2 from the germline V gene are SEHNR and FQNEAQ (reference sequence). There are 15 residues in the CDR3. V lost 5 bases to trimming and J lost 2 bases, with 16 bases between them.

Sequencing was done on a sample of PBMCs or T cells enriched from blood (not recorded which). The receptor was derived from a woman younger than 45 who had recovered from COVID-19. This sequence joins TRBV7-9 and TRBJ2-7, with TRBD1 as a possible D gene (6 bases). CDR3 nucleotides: TGTGCCAGCAGCGCCCAGCCCCAGGGGCCCTACGAGCAGTACTTC. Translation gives CASSAQPQGPYEQYF. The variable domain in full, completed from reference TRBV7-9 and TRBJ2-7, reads DTGVSQNPRHKITKRGQNVTFRCDPISEHNRLYWYRQTLGQGPEFLTYFQNEAQLEKSRLLSDRFSAERPKGSFSTLEIQRTEQGDSAMYLCASSAQPQGPYEQYFGPGTRLTVT.